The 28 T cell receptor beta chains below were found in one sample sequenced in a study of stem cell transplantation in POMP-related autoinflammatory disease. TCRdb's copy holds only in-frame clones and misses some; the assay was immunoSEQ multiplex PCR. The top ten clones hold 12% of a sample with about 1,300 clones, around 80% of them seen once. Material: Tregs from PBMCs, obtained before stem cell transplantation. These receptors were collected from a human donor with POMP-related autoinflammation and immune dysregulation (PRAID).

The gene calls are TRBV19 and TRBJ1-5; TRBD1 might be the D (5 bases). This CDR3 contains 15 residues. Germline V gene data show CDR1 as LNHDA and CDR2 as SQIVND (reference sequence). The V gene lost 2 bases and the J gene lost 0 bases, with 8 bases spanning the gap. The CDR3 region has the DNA TGTGCCAGTAGTATAAGGGACGTTAGCAATCAGCCCCAGCATTTT. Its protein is CASSIRDVSNQPQHF.

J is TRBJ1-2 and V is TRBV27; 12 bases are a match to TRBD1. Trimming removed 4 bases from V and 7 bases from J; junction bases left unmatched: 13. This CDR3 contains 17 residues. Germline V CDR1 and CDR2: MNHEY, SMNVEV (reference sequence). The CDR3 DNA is TGTGCCAGCAGTTCAGCTTCCGGGACAGGGGGCGTGGGTGGCTACACCTTC. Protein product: CASSSASGTGGVGGYTF.

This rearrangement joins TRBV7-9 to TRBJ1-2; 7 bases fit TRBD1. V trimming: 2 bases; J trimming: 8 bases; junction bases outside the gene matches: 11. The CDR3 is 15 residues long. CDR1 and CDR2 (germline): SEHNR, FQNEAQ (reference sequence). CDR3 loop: CASSLTETGAGGYTF. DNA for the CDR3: TGTGCCAGCAGCTTAACGGAAACAGGGGCGGGAGGCTACACCTTC.

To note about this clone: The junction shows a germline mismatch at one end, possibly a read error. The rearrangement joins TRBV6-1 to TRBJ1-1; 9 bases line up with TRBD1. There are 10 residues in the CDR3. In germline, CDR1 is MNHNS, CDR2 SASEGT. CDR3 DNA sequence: TGTGCCAGCAGCGTACAGGACAGGGGCTTT. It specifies CASSVQDRGF.

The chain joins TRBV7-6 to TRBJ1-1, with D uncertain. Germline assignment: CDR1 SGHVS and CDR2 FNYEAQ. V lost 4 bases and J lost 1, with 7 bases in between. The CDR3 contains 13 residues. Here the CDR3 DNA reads TGTGCCAGCAGCTCCCAAGGGAACACTGAAGCTTTCTTT. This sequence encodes CASSSQGNTEAFF.

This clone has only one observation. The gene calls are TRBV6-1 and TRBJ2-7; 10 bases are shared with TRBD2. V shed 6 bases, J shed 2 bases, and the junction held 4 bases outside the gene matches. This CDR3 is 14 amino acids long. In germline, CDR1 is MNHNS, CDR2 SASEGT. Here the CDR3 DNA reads TGTGCCAGCAGATCCAGCGGGGGGGCCTACGAGCAGTACTTC. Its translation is CASRSSGGAYEQYF.

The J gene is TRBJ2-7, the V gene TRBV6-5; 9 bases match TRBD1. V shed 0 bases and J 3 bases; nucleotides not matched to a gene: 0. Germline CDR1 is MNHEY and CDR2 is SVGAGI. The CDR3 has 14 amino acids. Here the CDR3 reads CASSYSDRGYEQYF. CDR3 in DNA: TGTGCCAGCAGTTACTCGGACAGGGGCTACGAGCAGTACTTC.

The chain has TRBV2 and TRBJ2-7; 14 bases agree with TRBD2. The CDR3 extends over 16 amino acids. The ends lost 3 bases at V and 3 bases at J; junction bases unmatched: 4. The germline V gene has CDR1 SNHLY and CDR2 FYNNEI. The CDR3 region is CASSDLTSGRVYEQYF. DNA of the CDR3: TGTGCCAGCAGTGATCTGACTAGCGGGAGGGTCTACGAGCAGTACTTC.

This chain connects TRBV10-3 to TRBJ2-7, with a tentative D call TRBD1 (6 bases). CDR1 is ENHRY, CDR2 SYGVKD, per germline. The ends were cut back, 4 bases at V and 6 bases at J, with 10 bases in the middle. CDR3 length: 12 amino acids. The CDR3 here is CAISGVRGEQYF. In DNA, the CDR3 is TGTGCCATCAGTGGGGTCAGGGGCGAGCAGTACTTC.

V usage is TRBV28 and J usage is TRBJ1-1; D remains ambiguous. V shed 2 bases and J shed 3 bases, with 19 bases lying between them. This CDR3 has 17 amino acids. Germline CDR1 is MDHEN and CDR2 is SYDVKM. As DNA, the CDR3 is TGTGCCAGCAGTTTAATTCTTAGGGTCCCTCGAGACACTGAAGCTTTCTTT. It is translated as CASSLILRVPRDTEAFF.

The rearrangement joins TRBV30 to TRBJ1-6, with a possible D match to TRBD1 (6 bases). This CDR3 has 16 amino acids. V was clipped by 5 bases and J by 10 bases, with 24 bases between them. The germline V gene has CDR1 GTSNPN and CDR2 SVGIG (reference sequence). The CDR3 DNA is TGTGCCTGGGCATCGGAACGGGGGCCTTGGCAGTCACCCCTCCACTTT. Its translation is CAWASERGPWQSPLHF.

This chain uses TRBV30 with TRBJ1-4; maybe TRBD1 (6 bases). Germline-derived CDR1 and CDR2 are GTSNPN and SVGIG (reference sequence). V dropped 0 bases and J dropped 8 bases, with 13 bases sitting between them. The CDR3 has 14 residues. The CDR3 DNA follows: TGTGCCTGGAGTGTTAGCGGGGGCAGGGAAAAACTGTTTTTT. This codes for CAWSVSGGREKLFF.

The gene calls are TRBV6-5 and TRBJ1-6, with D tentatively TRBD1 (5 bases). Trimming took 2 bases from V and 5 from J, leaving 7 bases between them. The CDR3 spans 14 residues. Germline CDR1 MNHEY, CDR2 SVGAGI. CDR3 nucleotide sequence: TGTGCCAGCAGTTACGCGACAGATAATTCACCCCTCCACTTT. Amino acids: CASSYATDNSPLHF.

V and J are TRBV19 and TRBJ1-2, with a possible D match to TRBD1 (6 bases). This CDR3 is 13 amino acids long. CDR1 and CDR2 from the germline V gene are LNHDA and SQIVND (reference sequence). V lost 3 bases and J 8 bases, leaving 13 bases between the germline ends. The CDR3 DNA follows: TGTGCCAGTAGTATTCAGGGCAGGGGCGGCTACACCTTC. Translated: CASSIQGRGGYTF.

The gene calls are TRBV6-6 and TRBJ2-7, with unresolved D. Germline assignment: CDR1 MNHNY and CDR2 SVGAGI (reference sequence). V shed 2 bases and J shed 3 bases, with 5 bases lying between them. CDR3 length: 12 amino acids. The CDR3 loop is CASSYTNYEQYF. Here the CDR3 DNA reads TGTGCCAGCAGTTACACAAACTACGAGCAGTACTTC.

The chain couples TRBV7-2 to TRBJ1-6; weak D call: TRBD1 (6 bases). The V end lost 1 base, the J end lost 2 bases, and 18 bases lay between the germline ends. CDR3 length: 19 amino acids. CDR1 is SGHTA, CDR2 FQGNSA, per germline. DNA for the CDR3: TGTGCCAGCAGCTTAGAAGGCAGGGGAAGGATCCCCTATAATTCACCCCTCCACTTT. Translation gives CASSLEGRGRIPYNSPLHF. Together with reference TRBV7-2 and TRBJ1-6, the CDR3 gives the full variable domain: GAGVSQSPSNKVTEKGKDVELRCDPISGHTALYWYRQSLGQGLEFLIYFQGNSAPDKSGLPSDRFSAERTGGSVSTLTIQRTQQEDSAVYLCASSLEGRGRIPYNSPLHFGNGTRLTVT.

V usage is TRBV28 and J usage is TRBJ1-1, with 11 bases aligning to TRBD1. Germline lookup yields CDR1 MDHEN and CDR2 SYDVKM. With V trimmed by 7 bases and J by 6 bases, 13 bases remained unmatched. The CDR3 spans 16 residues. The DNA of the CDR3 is TGTGCCAGCATTTCCGGGGGGACAGGGGGTAATCCTGAAGCTTTCTTT. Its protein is CASISGGTGGNPEAFF.

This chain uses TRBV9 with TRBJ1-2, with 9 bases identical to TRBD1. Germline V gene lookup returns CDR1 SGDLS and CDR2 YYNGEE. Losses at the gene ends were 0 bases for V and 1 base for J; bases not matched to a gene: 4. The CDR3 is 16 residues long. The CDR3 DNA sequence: TGTGCCAGCAGCGTAGGATGGACAGGGGTTAACTATGGCTACACCTTC. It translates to CASSVGWTGVNYGYTF. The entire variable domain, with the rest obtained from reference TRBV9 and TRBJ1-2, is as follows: DSGVTQTPKHLITATGQRVTLRCSPRSGDLSVYWYQQSLDQGLQFLIQYYNGEERAKGNILERFSAQQFPDLHSELNLSSLELGDSALYFCASSVGWTGVNYGYTFGSGTRLTVV.

The CDR3 nucleotides read TGTGCCAGCAGCTATCTGAGAACCCAGTACTTC. It codes for CASSYLRTQYF. This chain joins TRBV5-6 and TRBJ2-5; D call uncertain. V was clipped by 3 bases and J by 8 bases, with 8 bases between them. The CDR3 totals 11 residues. In germline, CDR1 is SGHDT, CDR2 YYEEEE.

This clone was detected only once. The DNA for the CDR3 is TGTGCCAGCAGTTACAGGGGGAACACTGAAGCTTTCTTT. Its protein product is CASSYRGNTEAFF. The J gene is TRBJ1-1, the V gene TRBV6-6, with D perhaps TRBD1 (5 bases). Germline V gives CDR1 MNHNY, CDR2 SVGAGI (reference sequence). Trimming shortened V by 2 bases and J by 1 base, and 5 bases separated the two germline ends. CDR3 size: 13 residues.

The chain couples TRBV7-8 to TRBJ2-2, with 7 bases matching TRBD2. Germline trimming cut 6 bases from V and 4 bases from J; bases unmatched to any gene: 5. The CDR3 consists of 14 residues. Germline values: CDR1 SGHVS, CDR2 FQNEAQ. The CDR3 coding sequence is TGTGCCAGCAGGAGACTAGCCATCACCGGGGAGCTGTTTTTT. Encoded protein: CASRRLAITGELFF.

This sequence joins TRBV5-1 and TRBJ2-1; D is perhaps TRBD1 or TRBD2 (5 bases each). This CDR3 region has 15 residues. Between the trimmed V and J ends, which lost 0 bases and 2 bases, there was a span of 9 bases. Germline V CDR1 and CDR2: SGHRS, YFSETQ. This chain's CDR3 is CASSLAEGTYNEQFF. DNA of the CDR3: TGCGCCAGCAGCTTGGCCGAGGGGACCTACAATGAGCAGTTCTTC.

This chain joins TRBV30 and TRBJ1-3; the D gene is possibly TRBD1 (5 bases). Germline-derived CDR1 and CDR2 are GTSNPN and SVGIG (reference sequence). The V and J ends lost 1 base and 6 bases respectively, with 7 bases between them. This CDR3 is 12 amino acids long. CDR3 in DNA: TGTGCCTGGAGTGGAGGGGTAAACACCATATATTTT. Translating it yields CAWSGGVNTIYF.

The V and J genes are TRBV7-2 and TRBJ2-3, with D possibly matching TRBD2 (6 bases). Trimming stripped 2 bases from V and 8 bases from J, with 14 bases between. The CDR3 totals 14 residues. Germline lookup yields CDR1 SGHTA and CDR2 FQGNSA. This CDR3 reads CASSLLSGGRTQYF. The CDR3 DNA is TGTGCCAGCAGCTTACTCTCCGGGGGACGTACGCAGTATTTT. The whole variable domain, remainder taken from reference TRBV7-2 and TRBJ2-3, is GAGVSQSPSNKVTEKGKDVELRCDPISGHTALYWYRQSLGQGLEFLIYFQGNSAPDKSGLPSDRFSAERTGGSVSTLTIQRTQQEDSAVYLCASSLLSGGRTQYFGPGTRLTVL.

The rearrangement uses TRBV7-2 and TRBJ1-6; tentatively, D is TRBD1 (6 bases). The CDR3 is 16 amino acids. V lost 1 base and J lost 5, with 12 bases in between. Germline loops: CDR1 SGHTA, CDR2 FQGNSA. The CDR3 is CASSLVGQPNNSPLHF. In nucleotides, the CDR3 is TGTGCCAGCAGCTTAGTAGGACAGCCGAATAATTCACCCCTCCACTTT.

In DNA form, the CDR3 reads TGCGCCAGCAGCTTCGTCCCATCCTACGAGCAGTACTTC. Translating it yields CASSFVPSYEQYF. This chain joins TRBV5-1 and TRBJ2-7; D is uncertain. Looked up from germline, CDR1 is SGHRS and CDR2 is YFSETQ. This CDR3 is 13 amino acids long. V dropped 2 bases and J dropped 1 base, with 7 bases sitting between them.

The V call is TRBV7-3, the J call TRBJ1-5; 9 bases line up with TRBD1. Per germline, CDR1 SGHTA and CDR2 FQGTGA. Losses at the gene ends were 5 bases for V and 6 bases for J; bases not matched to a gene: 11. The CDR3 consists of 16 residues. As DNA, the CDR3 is TGTGCCAGCAGCGTAGTCGGGACAGGGTATGGTCAGCCCCAGCATTTT. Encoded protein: CASSVVGTGYGQPQHF.

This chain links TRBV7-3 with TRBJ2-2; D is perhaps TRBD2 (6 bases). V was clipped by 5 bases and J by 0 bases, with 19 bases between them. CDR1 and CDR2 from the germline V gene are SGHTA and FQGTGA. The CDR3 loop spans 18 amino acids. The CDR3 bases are TGTGCCAGCAGCCCGCAGGGTCGGGCGGGGACGAACACCGGGGAGCTGTTTTTT. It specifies CASSPQGRAGTNTGELFF. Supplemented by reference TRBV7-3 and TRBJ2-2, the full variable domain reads GAGVSQTPSNKVTEKGKYVELRCDPISGHTALYWYRQSLGQGPEFLIYFQGTGAADDSGLPNDRFFAVRPEGSVSTLKIQRTERGDSAVYLCASSPQGRAGTNTGELFFGEGSRLTVL.